The subject of this entry is one TCR beta chain. These data are taken from a study of tumor and adjacent non-tumor tissue in lung cancer. RNA was extracted from bulk tissue without any cell sorting. V was pared by 4 bases and J by 11 bases, with 11 bases of the junction left unmatched. Germline CDR1 reads SEHNR; CDR2 reads FQNEAQ (reference sequence). The CDR3 totals 14 residues. TCRbeta libraries were built with three rounds of nested PCR, modified from ARM-PCR. TCRdb itself ran the multiplex PCR reads through MiXCR, one entry per CDR3 protein. The profile shows 68,000 or so distinct CDR3 sequences, roughly 56% of them singletons.

The clonotype was recovered from a man aged 50 to 60 with non-small cell lung cancer. The rearrangement uses TRBV7-9 and TRBJ1-5, with 7 bases aligning to TRBD1. Sequencing input: lung tumor tissue. The CDR3 DNA is TGTGCCAGCAGCTCAGACAGGGACCTAAGGGCCCAGCATTTT. Translation: CASSSDRDLRAQHF.